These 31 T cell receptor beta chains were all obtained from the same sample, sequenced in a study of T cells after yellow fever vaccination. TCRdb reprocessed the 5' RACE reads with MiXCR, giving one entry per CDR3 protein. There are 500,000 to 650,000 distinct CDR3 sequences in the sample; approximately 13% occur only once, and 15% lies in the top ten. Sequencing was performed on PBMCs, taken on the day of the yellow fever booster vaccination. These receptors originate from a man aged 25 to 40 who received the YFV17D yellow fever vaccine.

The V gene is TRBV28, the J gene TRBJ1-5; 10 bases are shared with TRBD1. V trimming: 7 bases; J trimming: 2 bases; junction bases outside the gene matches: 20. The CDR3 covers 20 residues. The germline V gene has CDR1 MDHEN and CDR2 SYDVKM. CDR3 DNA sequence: TGTGCCAGCACCGAAATTCCGGGACAGGGGAGGGTTTATGGCAATCAGCCCCAGCATTTT. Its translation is CASTEIPGQGRVYGNQPQHF.

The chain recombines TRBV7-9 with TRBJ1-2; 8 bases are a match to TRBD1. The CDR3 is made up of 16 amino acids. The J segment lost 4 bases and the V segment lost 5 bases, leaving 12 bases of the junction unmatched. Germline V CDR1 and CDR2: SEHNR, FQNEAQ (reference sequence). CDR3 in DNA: TGTGCCAGCAGCCGAGAGCCGCGACAGGGGCGCTATGGCTACACCTTC. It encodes CASSREPRQGRYGYTF.

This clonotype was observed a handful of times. In DNA form, the CDR3 reads TGTGCCAGCAGGATACTAGCGGGAGGTTCGGATGAGCAGTTCTTC. Its translation is CASRILAGGSDEQFF. The genes are TRBV4-2 and TRBJ2-1; 12 bases fit TRBD2. The length of the CDR3 is 15 residues. V trimming: 6 bases; J trimming: 8 bases; junction bases outside the gene matches: 8. Germline values: CDR1 LGHNA, CDR2 YNFKEQ.

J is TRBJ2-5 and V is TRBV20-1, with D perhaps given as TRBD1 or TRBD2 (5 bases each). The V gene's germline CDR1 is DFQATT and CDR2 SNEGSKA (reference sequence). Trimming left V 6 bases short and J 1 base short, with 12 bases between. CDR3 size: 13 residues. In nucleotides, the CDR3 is TGCAGTGCCGCGGACGGGACCCAAGAGACCCAGTACTTC. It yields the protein CSAADGTQETQYF.

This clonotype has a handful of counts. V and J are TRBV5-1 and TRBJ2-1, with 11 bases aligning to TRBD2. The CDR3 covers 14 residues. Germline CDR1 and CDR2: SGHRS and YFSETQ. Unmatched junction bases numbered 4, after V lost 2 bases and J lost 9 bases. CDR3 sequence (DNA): TGCGCCAGCAGCTTCACTAGCGGGAGTTCTGAGCAGTTCTTC. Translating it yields CASSFTSGSSEQFF.

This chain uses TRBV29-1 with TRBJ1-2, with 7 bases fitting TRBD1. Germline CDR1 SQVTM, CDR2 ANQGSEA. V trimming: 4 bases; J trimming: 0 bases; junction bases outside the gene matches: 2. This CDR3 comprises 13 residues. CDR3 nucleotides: TGCAGCGTTGGCAGGGGGACTAACTATGGCTACACCTTC. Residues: CSVGRGTNYGYTF. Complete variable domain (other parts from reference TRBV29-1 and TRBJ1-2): SAVISQKPSRDICQRGTSLTIQCQVDSQVTMMFWYRQQPGQSLTLIATANQGSEATYESGFVIDKFPISRPNLTFSTLTVSNMSPEDSSIYLCSVGRGTNYGYTFGSGTRLTVV.

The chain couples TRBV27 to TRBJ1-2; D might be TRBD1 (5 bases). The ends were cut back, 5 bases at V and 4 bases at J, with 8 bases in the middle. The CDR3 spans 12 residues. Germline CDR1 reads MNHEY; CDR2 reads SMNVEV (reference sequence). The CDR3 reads CASSPGGYGYTF. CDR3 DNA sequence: TGTGCCAGCAGTCCGGGGGGCTATGGCTACACCTTC.

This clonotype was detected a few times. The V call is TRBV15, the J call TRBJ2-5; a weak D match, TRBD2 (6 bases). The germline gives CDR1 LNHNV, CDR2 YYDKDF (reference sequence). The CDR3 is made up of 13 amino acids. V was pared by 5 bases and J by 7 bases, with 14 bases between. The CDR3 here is CATSRPLGGTQYF. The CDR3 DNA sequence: TGTGCCACCAGCCGTCCTCTGGGGGGGACCCAGTACTTC.

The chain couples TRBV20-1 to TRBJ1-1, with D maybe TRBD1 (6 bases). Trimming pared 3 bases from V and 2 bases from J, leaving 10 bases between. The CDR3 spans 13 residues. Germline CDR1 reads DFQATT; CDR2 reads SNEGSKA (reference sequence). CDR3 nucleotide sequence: TGCAGTGCTAGCGGACAGAGTAACACTGAAGCTTTCTTT. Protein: CSASGQSNTEAFF.

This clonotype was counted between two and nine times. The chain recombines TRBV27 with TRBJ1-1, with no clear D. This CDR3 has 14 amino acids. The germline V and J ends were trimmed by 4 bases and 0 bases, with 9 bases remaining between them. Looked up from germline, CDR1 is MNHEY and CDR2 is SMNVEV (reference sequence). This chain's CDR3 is CASSSLTLNTEAFF. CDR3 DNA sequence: TGTGCCAGCAGTTCCTTGACTTTGAACACTGAAGCTTTCTTT.

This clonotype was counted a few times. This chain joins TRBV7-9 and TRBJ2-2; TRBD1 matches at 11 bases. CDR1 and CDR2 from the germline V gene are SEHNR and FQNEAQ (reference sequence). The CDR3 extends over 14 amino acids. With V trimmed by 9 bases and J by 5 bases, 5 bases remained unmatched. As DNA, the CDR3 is TGTGCCAGAACCGGGACAGGGGGTACCGGGGAGCTGTTTTTT. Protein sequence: CARTGTGGTGELFF.

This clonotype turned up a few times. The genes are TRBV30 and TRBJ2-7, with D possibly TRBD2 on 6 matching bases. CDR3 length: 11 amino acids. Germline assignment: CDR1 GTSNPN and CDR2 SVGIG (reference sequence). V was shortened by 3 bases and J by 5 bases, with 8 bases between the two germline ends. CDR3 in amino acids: CAWSPGDEQYF. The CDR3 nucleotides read TGTGCCTGGAGCCCGGGGGACGAGCAGTACTTC.

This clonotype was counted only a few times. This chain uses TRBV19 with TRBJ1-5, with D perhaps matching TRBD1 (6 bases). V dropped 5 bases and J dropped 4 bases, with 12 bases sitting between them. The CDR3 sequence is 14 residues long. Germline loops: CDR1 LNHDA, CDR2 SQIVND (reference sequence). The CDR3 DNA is TGTGCCAGTAGTCCTACAGGGCTAAATCAGCCCCAGCATTTT. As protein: CASSPTGLNQPQHF.

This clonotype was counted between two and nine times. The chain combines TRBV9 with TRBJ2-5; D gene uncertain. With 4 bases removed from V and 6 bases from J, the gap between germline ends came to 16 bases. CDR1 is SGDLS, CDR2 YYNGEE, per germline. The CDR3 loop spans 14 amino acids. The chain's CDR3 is CASSFQIGSKTQYF. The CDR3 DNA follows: TGTGCCAGCAGCTTCCAGATAGGTAGTAAGACCCAGTACTTC.

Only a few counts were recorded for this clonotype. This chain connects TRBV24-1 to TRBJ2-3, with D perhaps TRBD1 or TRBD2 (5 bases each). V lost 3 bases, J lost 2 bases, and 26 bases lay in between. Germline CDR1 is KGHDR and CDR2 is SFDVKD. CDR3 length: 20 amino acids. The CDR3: CATSDPRPGTGKVPTDTQYF. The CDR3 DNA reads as TGTGCCACCAGTGATCCACGTCCCGGGACGGGGAAGGTACCCACAGATACGCAGTATTTT.

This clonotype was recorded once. For the CDR3, the DNA is TGCAGCGCAAAATCGACCCAATACAAGGGTGAGCAGTTCTTC. As protein: CSAKSTQYKGEQFF. V is TRBV29-1 and J is TRBJ2-1, with D unresolved. This CDR3 is built from 14 residues. CDR1 and CDR2 from the germline V gene are SQVTM and ANQGSEA. V was pared by 7 bases and J by 9 bases, with 22 bases between.

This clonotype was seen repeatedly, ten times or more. The CDR3 is CASSGTSYNEQFF. DNA for the CDR3: TGTGCCAGCAGCGGAACTTCCTACAATGAGCAGTTCTTC. This chain connects TRBV27 to TRBJ2-1, with no clear D. Germline CDR1 and CDR2: MNHEY and SMNVEV (reference sequence). V was clipped by 6 bases and J by 1 base, with 7 bases between them. The CDR3 is 13 residues long.

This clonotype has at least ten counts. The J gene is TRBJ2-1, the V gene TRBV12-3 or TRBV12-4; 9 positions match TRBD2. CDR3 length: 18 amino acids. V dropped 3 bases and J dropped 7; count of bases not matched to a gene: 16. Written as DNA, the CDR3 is TGTGCCAGCAGTTTTCCCTTTCCTGGCGGGAGGGCGGAGAATGAGCAGTTCTTC. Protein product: CASSFPFPGGRAENEQFF.

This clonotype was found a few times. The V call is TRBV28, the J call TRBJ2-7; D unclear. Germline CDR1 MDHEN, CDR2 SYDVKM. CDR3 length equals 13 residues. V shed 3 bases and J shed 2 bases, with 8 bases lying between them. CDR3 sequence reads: CASSFLKAYEQYF. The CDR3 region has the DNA TGTGCCAGCAGTTTCTTAAAAGCCTACGAGCAGTACTTC.

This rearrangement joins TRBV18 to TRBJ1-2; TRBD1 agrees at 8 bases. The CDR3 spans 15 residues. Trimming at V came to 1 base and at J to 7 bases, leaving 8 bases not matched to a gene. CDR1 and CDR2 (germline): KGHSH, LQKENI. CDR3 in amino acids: CASSPLSGQGLGYTF. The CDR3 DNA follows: TGTGCCAGCTCACCACTATCCGGACAGGGTCTTGGCTACACCTTC.

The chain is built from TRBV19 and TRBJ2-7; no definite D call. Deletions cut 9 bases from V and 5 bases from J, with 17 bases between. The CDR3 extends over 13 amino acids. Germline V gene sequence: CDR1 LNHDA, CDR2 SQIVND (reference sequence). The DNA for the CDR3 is TGTGCCAGCAGCCCGGGCCCCACACACGAGCAGTACTTC. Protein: CASSPGPTHEQYF.

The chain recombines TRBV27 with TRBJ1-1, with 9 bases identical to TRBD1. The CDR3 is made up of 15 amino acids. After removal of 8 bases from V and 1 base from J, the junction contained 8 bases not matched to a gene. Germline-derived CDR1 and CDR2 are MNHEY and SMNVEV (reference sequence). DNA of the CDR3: TGTGCCAGCCTGGGGACAGGGTGGGAGAACACTGAAGCTTTCTTT. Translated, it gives CASLGTGWENTEAFF.

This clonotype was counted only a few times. The CDR3 region is CASSLSGRTDEQYF. The CDR3 coding sequence is TGTGCCAGCAGCCTTAGCGGGAGGACTGACGAGCAGTACTTC. This chain links TRBV7-9 with TRBJ2-7; TRBD2 aligns across 10 bases. V was clipped by 5 bases and J by 5 bases; unmatched bases: 6. Per germline, CDR1 SEHNR and CDR2 FQNEAQ (reference sequence). The CDR3 is 14 residues long.

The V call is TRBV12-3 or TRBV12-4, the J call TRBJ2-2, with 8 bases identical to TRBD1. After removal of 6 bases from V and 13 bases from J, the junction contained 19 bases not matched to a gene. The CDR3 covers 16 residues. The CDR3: CASSPEDRGGRGGLFF. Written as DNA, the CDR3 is TGTGCCAGCAGCCCCGAAGACAGGGGCGGACGGGGCGGGCTGTTTTTT.

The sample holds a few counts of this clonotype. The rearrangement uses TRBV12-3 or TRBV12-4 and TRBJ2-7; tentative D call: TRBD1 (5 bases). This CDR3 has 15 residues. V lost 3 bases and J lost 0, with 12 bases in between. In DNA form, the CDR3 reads TGTGCCAGCAGTTTCCGGACACCCAGCTCCTACGAGCAGTACTTC. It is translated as CASSFRTPSSYEQYF.

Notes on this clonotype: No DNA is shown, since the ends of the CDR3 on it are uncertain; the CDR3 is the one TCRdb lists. The CDR3 spells CASSAGVSSTGELFFF. V and J are TRBV7-2 and TRBJ2-2; the table's D call TRBD2 went unverified against the DNA. The germline V gene encodes CDR1 SGHTA and CDR2 FQGNSA. The CDR3 region is 16 residues in length, termini included.

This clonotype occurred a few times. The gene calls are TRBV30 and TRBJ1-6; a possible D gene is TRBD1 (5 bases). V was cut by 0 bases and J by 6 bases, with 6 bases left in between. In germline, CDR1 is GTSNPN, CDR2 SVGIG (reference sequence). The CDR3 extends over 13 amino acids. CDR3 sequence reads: CAWSVQVNSPLHF. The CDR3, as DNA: TGTGCCTGGAGTGTACAGGTTAATTCACCCCTCCACTTT. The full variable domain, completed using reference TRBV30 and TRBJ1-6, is SQTIHQWPATLVQPVGSPLSLECTVEGTSNPNLYWYRQAAGRGLQLLFYSVGIGQISSEVPQNLSASRPQDRQFILSSKKLLLSDSGFYLCAWSVQVNSPLHFGNGTRLTVT.

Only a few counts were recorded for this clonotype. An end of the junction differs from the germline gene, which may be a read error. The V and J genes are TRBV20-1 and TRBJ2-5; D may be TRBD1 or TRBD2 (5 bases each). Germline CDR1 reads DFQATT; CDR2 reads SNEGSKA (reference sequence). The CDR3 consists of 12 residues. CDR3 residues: CSARGEPGRENF. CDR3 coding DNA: TGCAGTGCTAGAGGGGAACCGGGACGGGAAAACTTC.

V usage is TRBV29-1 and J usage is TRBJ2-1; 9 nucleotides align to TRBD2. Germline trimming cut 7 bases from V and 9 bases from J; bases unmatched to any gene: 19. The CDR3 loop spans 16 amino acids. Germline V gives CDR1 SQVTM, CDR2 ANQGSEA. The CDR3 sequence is CSASEGPSGIFGEQFF. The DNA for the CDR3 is TGCAGCGCCTCCGAGGGCCCTAGCGGGATTTTTGGTGAGCAGTTCTTC.

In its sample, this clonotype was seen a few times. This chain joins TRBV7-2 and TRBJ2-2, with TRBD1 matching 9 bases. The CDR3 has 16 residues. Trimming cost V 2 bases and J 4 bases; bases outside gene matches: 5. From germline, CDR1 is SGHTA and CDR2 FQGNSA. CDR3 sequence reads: CASSLSWDRVTGELFF. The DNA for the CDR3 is TGTGCCAGCAGCTTATCTTGGGACAGGGTCACCGGGGAGCTGTTTTTT.

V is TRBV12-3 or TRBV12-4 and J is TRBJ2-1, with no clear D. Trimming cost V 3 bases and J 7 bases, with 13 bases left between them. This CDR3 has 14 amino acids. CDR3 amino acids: CASSFPPEVNEQFF. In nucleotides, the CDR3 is TGTGCCAGCAGTTTCCCTCCGGAAGTGAATGAGCAGTTCTTC.